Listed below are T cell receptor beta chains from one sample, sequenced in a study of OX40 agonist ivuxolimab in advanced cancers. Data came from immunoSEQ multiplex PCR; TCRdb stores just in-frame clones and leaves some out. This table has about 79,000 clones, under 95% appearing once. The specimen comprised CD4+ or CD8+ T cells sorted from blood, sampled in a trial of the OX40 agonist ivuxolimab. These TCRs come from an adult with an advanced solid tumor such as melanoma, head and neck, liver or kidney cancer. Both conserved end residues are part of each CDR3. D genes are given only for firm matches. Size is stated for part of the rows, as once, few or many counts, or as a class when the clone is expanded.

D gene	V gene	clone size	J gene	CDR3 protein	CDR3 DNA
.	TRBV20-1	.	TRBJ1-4	CSATWYEKLFF	TGCAGTGCCACTTGGTATGAAAAACTGTTTTTT
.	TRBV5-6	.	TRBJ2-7	CASSLEGGPRNYEQYF	TGTGCCAGCAGCTTGGAGGGTGGCCCAAGGAACTACGAGCAGTACTTC
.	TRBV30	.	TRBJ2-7	CAWVKQGSTYF	TGTGCCTGGGTTAAGCAGGGTTCCACGTACTTC
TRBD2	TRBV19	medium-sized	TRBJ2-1	CASRKGLAAHEQFF	TGTGCCAGTAGGAAGGGACTAGCGGCCCATGAGCAGTTCTTC
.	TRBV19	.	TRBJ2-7	CASSMGGLEQYF	TGTGCCAGTAGTATGGGAGGTCTCGAGCAGTACTTC
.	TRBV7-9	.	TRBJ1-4	CASSFSGPNEKLFF	TGTGCCAGCAGCTTCTCGGGCCCGAATGAAAAACTGTTTTTT
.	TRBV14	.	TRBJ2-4	CASSHLPRADIQYF	TGTGCCAGCAGCCACCTCCCCAGGGCTGACATTCAGTACTTC
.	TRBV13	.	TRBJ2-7	CASSSGPTGIYEQYF	TGTGCCAGCAGCTCGGGGCCTACGGGGATTTACGAGCAGTACTTC
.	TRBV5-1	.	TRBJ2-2	CASSLNVGELFF	TGCGCCAGCAGCTTGAACGTCGGGGAGCTGTTTTTT
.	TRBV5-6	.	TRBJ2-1	CASSFPPYARGYNEQFF	TGTGCCAGCAGCTTCCCCCCGTATGCCCGGGGCTACAATGAGCAGTTCTTC
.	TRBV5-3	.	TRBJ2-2	CARSLVGRAATGELFF	TGTGCCAGAAGCTTGGTCGGCAGGGCAGCCACCGGGGAGCTGTTTTTT
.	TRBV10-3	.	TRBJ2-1	CAISEGGSSYNEQFF	TGTGCCATCAGTGAGGGGGGGAGTTCCTACAATGAGCAGTTCTTC
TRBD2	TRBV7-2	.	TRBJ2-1	CASSLSREGYNEQFF	TGTGCCAGCAGCTTATCAAGGGAGGGGTACAATGAGCAGTTCTTC
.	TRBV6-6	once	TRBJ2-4	CAPLDKQPKNIQYF	TGTGCCCCTCTGGACAAGCAACCCAAAAACATTCAGTACTTC
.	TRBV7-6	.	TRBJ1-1	CASSLESGLGNTEAFF	TGTGCCAGCAGCTTAGAAAGTGGCCTCGGGAACACTGAAGCTTTCTTT